This T cell receptor beta chain was obtained from a study of T cells in Graves' hyperthyroidism and ophthalmopathy. Study overall: It was at initial diagnosis, before any treatment, that peripheral blood was collected.

This CDR3 comprises 16 residues. CDR1 and CDR2 (germline): MNHNS, SASEGT. Trimming took off 7 bases at V and 4 bases at J, with 22 bases between the two ends. Authors of the study amplified TCR beta CDR3 regions from RNA transcripts. RT-PCR in the first round (using the HTBI primer set) targeted the TCR CDR3. TCRdb redid the calling of the multiplex PCR reads with MiXCR, one entry per CDR3 protein. The sample includes around 700,000 distinct CDR3 sequences, roughly a sixth of them seen just once. Notes on this clonotype: Antigen: not known.

Notes on the study in general: Among thyroid clonotypes expanded above 0.001, most also appeared in blood.

Exclusions: uncontrolled infection, other autoimmune disease, pregnancy, lactation. The source of the PBMCs was roughly 10 ml of fresh peripheral blood. This receptor was identified in a woman aged 50 to 60 with Graves' hyperthyroidism that later progressed to Graves' ophthalmopathy. The rearrangement links TRBV6-1 to TRBJ1-2, with D perhaps TRBD1 (5 bases). The sequenced sample consisted of blood. This chain's CDR3 is CASTQGLGLGSYGYTF. Written as DNA, the CDR3 is TGTGCCAGCACCCAGGGACTGGGTTTAGGATCCTATGGCTACACCTTC.